Below, one TCR beta chain is given with its context. Its antigen is undetermined. Vbeta (60) and Jbeta (13) primers were used in the PCR. Profiled with immunoSEQ multiplex PCR; TCRdb holds only in-frame clones, not every one. Of 110,000 to 150,000 clones listed, around 80% are singletons. The CDR3 is 13 amino acids. CDR1 LNHDA and CDR2 SQIVND come from the germline V gene (reference sequence). Trimming cost V 10 bases and J 4 bases; bases outside gene matches: 5. This specimen comes from a study of cytomegalovirus exposure and HLA in healthy donors. Findings and caveats of the study: The authors later linked a missense DCLRE1C variant to TCR beta V- and J-gene trimming. An analysis that came later showed most CMV-associated TCR beta chains appearing HLA-restricted.

The chain joins TRBV19 to TRBJ2-7; 12 bases match TRBD2. The TCR sequence derives from a woman aged 40 to 50 in good health and CMV-seropositive. Sequencing was performed on PBMCs. For the CDR3, the DNA is TGTGCCACCCGGACTAGCGGGAATTACGAGCAGTACTTC. It specifies CATRTSGNYEQYF.